These 4 T cell receptor beta chains came from one sample sequenced in a study of cytomegalovirus exposure and HLA in healthy donors. The PCR made use of 60 Vbeta and 13 Jbeta primers. Method: immunoSEQ multiplex PCR; TCRdb's copy keeps in-frame clones and lacks some. Seen here are more than 95,000 clones, about 12% observed once, and the top ten hold approximately 15%. Sequencing used PBMCs. The receptors here all came from a man in his forties in good health and CMV-seropositive.

This chain uses TRBV7-8 with TRBJ2-5, with 14 bases matching TRBD2. CDR3 length equals 18 residues. Unmatched junction bases numbered 8, after V lost 5 bases and J lost 0 bases. Germline V gene sequence: CDR1 SGHVS, CDR2 FQNEAQ. CDR3 bases: TGTGCCAGCAGCACCGGGACTAGCGGGAGTAGATACCAAGAGACCCAGTACTTC. Protein product: CASSTGTSGSRYQETQYF.

This clone was recorded a few times. This sequence joins TRBV7-9 and TRBJ2-3; tentative D call: TRBD2 (6 bases). V was trimmed by 2 bases and J by 6 bases, leaving 18 bases between them. The CDR3 consists of 16 residues. The germline V gene encodes CDR1 SEHNR and CDR2 FQNEAQ (reference sequence). The CDR3 bases are TGTGCCAGCAGCTTATATACTAGCTCCTTGGCGGATACGCAGTATTTT. This encodes CASSLYTSSLADTQYF.

This clone was detected a few times. The chain recombines TRBV7-2 with TRBJ2-7, with TRBD1 matching over 7 bases. Trimming took 1 base from V and 0 from J; bases not matched to a gene: 3. CDR3 length: 15 residues. Germline V CDR1 and CDR2: SGHTA, FQGNSA. The chain's CDR3 is CASSLDPGGSYEQYF. CDR3 coding DNA: TGTGCCAGCAGCTTAGATCCAGGGGGCTCCTACGAGCAGTACTTC.

This clone has only a few counts. V and J are TRBV6-1 and TRBJ1-3; D remains unclear. Trimming took off 6 bases at V and 3 bases at J, with 15 bases between the two ends. The CDR3 runs to 15 residues. Germline assignment: CDR1 MNHNS and CDR2 SASEGT. The CDR3 sequence: CASSEQGGSGNTIYF. The CDR3 region has the DNA TGTGCCAGCAGCGAACAAGGAGGTAGTGGAAACACCATATATTTT.